This T cell receptor (beta chain) was observed in a study of response to subunit inactivated influenza vaccine. Each CDR3 protein is one row after TCRdb ran MiXCR on the RT-PCR reads. The sample has some 200,000 distinct CDR3 sequences, about 12% seen once. From germline, CDR1 is LNHDA and CDR2 SQIVND (reference sequence). Unmatched junction bases numbered 3, after V lost 6 bases and J lost 8 bases. The CDR3 is 12 amino acids. The same sample was also studied in work on T cells expressing NK-cell markers. Per that paper: 5'RACE template switching with UMIs generated TCR beta cDNA. Researchers got TCR beta repertoires out of sorted CD3+CD56+NKG2C+, CD3+CD56+NKG2C- and CD3+CD56-NKG2C+ T cells. In the group of eight sequenced donors, seven were HCMV-seropositive and one was seronegative. The share of CD8+ T cells held by dominant NKG2C+ clonotypes was about 1.0-7.5% in more than 5 donors. The study left the HCMV specificity of expanded NKG2C+ T cell clones unresolved.

This chain uses TRBV19 with TRBJ2-1, with TRBD2 identical over 8 bases. The sample in question was CD8+ T cells sorted from PBMCs, obtained 11 to 12 days after vaccination. This clonotype was obtained from a man aged 50 to 60 who received an inactivated influenza vaccine. CDR3 protein: CASSGRADEQFF. The CDR3 DNA reads TGTGCCAGTAGCGGGAGGGCCGATGAGCAGTTCTTC.